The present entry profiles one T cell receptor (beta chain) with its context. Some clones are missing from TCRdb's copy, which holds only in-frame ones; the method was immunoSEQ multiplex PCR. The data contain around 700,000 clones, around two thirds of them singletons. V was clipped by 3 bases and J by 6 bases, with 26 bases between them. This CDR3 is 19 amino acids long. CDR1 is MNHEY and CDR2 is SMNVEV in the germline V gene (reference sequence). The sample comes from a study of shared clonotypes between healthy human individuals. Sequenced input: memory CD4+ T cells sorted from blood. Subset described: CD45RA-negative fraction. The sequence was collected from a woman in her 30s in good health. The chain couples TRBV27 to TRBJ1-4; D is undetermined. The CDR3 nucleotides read TGTGCCAGCAGTTTTTCCCCACGCAGCTTCGCCCCCCTCGATGAAAAACTGTTTTTT. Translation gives CASSFSPRSFAPLDEKLFF.